This record concerns one T cell receptor beta chain sequence. Per germline, CDR1 LGHNA and CDR2 YNFKEQ. The CDR3 runs 17 residues. Losses at the gene ends were 3 bases for V and 5 bases for J; bases not matched to a gene: 7. The data were taken from a study of blood T cell repertoires in COVID-19. Study-level background: PBMCs, B-cell-depleted T cells, or T cells provided the cDNA or gDNA that made up the material.

Using immunoSEQ multiplex PCR, the repertoire was profiled, and TCRdb retains in-frame clones only, with some absent. The data contain fewer than 150,000 clones, around four fifths of them singletons. Sequenced: peripheral blood. The sequence was obtained from a man older than 75 with acute or convalescent COVID-19. J is TRBJ2-5 and V is TRBV4-2, with 15 bases lining up with TRBD2. CDR3 loop: CASSQGLAGGNEETQYF. In DNA form, the CDR3 reads TGTGCCAGCAGCCAGGGACTAGCGGGGGGAAACGAGGAGACCCAGTACTTC.